This T cell receptor beta chain is drawn from a study of T cell responses to AZD1222 COVID-19 vaccine (dated by TCRdb to the early 2020s). Turning to the overall study: Because spike-specific TCR depth and breadth did not differ between the two schedules, AZD1222 recipients who got a second dose at roughly 4 weeks were pooled with those who got a second dose at roughly 12 weeks. TCR sequencing covered fewer than 250 trial participants: 200 to 210 given two doses of AZD1222 and approximately 26 given two doses of MenACWY control vaccine. Trial participants were enrolled by age into 18-55, 56-69 and 70-plus year subgroups, with roughly 150, 30 and 60 TCR-sequenced participants respectively.

According to the germline V gene, CDR1 reads SNHLY and CDR2 reads FYNNEI. The CDR3 goes from the cysteine to the phenylalanine over 19 residues. The retained sequence is limited to the CDR3, 57 bases, with the frame set at the first base. V ends up 6 bases short and J 3 bases short, with an unmatched junction base count of 16. The CDR3 regions of human TCRbeta chains were analyzed by immunosequencing. In the authors' own workflow: Repertoire TCRs were matched against a reference library of SARS-CoV-2-specific TCRs generated with the MIRA antigen-specificity platform. Breadth meant the fraction of unique TCRs that were SARS-CoV-2-associated, whereas depth meant the fraction of total T cells that were SARS-CoV-2-associated. Using the MIRA data, each spike-specific TCR was mapped to the spike region that the TCR reacts to and placed in a CD4 or CD8 class. Log10-transformed breadth and depth values were compared by one-way ANOVA with Sidak's multiple comparisons tests. Here the immuneACCESS table is served through TCRdb, limited to in-frame sequences with V and J called. Missing clones are a known gap in these copies; in checked studies unresolved V genes cover under half, and the rest lacks a known reason. Clone size and V and J calls were adopted from that table, with D and trimming inferred from the DNA. In this sample the table shows tens of thousands of clones, more than 80% of which occur a single time. Approximately 30% of the sample is in the top ten clones.

Worth noting for this clone: This clone's antigen is unknown. Within one base of it there is no much larger clone, and no base qualities were kept.

Explained via the paper, the time point label denotes: baseline before first vaccination. Vaccinee samples came from UK trials COV001 and COV002, including a single-blind randomized controlled phase 2/3 trial of AZD1222 (ChAdOx1 nCoV-19) in healthy adults. For TCRbeta chain sequencing, PBMC samples were collected from trial participants at day 0 and at day 28 after the second dose. Results the study describes overall, beyond this receptor: Most participants were white British and females outnumbered males, and the authors suggested that clonal diversity may have been underestimated. The vaccine-associated CD4 TCRs covered the entire spike protein, and the dominant responses fell in regions 160-218 and 743-854. Because no day 14 peak-response samples were available, repertoires were characterized only after the peak T cell response. Conclusions about previously exposed vaccinees were limited because only six AZD1222 recipients were SARS-CoV-2 seropositive at baseline. The 56-69-year group was small, and its depth increase did not reach significance, likely because of low power. Reportedly, close to half of the unique spike-specific TCRs recognized epitopes lying outside the regions that are mutated in the B.1.351 and B.1.1.7 variants. A significant rise in spike-specific TCR breadth and depth was observed after two AZD1222 doses relative to day 0 and relative to MenACWY recipients.

The sequences come from peripheral blood, collected on day 0 of AZD1222 vaccination. This clonotype was sampled from an adult in good health. The chain employs TRBV2 and TRBJ2-3; TRBD2 fits 12 bases in the junction. The CDR3 reads as follows: CASSPRVSSGRVRTDTQYF. The DNA is TGTGCCAGCAGCCCCAGAGTTTCTAGCGGGAGGGTTAGAACAGATACGCAGTATTTT.